Shown below are 27 T cell receptor beta chains from a single sample sequenced in a study of PD-L1 blockade in urothelial cancer. Time point noted: pretreatment peripheral blood. TCRdb's copy holds only in-frame clones and misses some; the assay was immunoSEQ multiplex PCR. The sample includes roughly 17,000 clones, approximately 89% of them seen just once. The sample consisted of PBMCs, taken around atezolizumab (anti-PD-L1) treatment. The receptors derive from a man between 70 and 80 years old with urothelial cancer.

With regard to this clone: The same CDR3 also results from other DNA sequences found in this sample. V usage is TRBV29-1 and J usage is TRBJ1-2, with a weak D call TRBD1 (5 bases). This CDR3 has 12 residues. V dropped 4 bases and J dropped 2 bases, with 8 bases sitting between them. Germline lookup yields CDR1 SQVTM and CDR2 ANQGSEA. The CDR3 region is CSVAGQNYGYTF. The CDR3 region has the DNA TGCAGCGTTGCAGGGCAGAACTATGGCTACACCTTC.

This chain joins TRBV19 and TRBJ2-7; tentative D call: TRBD2 (5 bases). The CDR3 has 11 residues. CDR1 is LNHDA, CDR2 SQIVND, per germline (reference sequence). Between the trimmed V and J ends, which lost 3 bases and 7 bases, there was a span of 7 bases. CDR3 loop: CASSIRGEQYF. In DNA form, the CDR3 reads TGTGCCAGTAGTATTCGGGGAGAGCAGTACTTC. The full variable domain, completed using reference TRBV19 and TRBJ2-7, is DGGITQSPKYLFRKEGQNVTLSCEQNLNHDAMYWYRQDPGQGLRLIYYSQIVNDFQKGDIAEGYSVSREKKESFPLTVTSAQKNPTAFYLCASSIRGEQYFGPGTRLTVT.

This sequence joins TRBV5-1 and TRBJ2-1, with 10 nucleotides matching TRBD2. CDR3 size: 14 residues. Germline CDR1 and CDR2: SGHRS and YFSETQ. V dropped 2 bases and J dropped 4; count of bases not matched to a gene: 0. CDR3 DNA: TGCGCCAGCAGCTTACTAGCGGGGTACAATGAGCAGTTCTTC. Its protein product is CASSLLAGYNEQFF.

This chain connects TRBV7-2 to TRBJ1-5, with D possibly TRBD1 on 5 matching bases. The germline V and J ends were trimmed by 5 bases and 4 bases, with 15 bases remaining between them. The CDR3 has 15 amino acids. Germline V gene sequence: CDR1 SGHTA, CDR2 FQGNSA. CDR3 in DNA: TGTGCCAGCAGCCGATGGGGCTCTTCAAATCAGCCCCAGCATTTT. It translates to CASSRWGSSNQPQHF.

The rearrangement joins TRBV28 to TRBJ1-2; D gene uncertain. V dropped 3 bases and J dropped 4 bases, with 6 bases sitting between them. Germline values: CDR1 MDHEN, CDR2 SYDVKM. The CDR3 runs to 12 residues. The CDR3 region has the DNA TGTGCCAGCAGTTTGCCCAGCTATGGCTACACCTTC. Amino acid sequence: CASSLPSYGYTF.

This chain connects TRBV6-6 to TRBJ1-5; the D is unclear. Deletions cut 7 bases from V and 4 bases from J, with 11 bases between. The CDR3 has 13 amino acids. Germline V gene sequence: CDR1 MNHNY, CDR2 SVGAGI (reference sequence). The CDR3 coding sequence is TGTGCCAGCAAAACACAGCTGAATCAGCCCCAGCATTTT. This translates into CASKTQLNQPQHF.

The chain joins TRBV29-1 to TRBJ1-1; D not certain. The CDR3 totals 13 residues. Germline V gives CDR1 SQVTM, CDR2 ANQGSEA. CDR3 region: CSGGWQINTEAFF. CDR3 DNA: TGCAGTGGCGGGTGGCAGATAAACACTGAAGCTTTCTTT.

The V call is TRBV6-4, the J call TRBJ2-2, with D perhaps matching TRBD2 (5 bases). Trimming pared 2 bases from V and 1 base from J, leaving 5 bases between. The CDR3 sequence is 14 residues long. In germline, CDR1 is MRHNA, CDR2 SNTAGT. This chain's CDR3 is CASSDGLNTGELFF. The CDR3 DNA reads as TGTGCCAGCAGTGACGGACTGAACACCGGGGAGCTGTTTTTT.

This CDR3 is CASSLLGVSGNTIYF. Here the CDR3 DNA reads TGTGCCAGCAGTTTACTGGGAGTCTCTGGAAACACCATATATTTT. The rearrangement joins TRBV28 to TRBJ1-3; D unclear. Germline CDR1 MDHEN, CDR2 SYDVKM. There are 15 residues in the CDR3. With 2 bases removed from V and 0 bases from J, the gap between germline ends came to 8 bases.

This clone was seen just once. This rearrangement joins TRBV5-1 to TRBJ2-2, with D possibly matching TRBD1 (5 bases). The CDR3 loop spans 16 amino acids. CDR1 and CDR2 (germline): SGHRS, YFSETQ. V gave up 3 bases and J gave up 0 bases, with 12 bases separating them. For the CDR3, the DNA is TGCGCCAGCAGCTCCTCAGGGCCCCCGAACACCGGGGAGCTGTTTTTT. Translating gives CASSSSGPPNTGELFF.

This chain links TRBV30 with TRBJ1-5, with TRBD1 matching over 9 bases. V lost 1 base, J lost 2 bases, and 9 bases stayed unmatched. The germline CDR1 and CDR2 sequences are GTSNPN and SVGIG (reference sequence). CDR3 length equals 17 residues. In DNA form, the CDR3 reads TGTGCCTGGAGTGACCAGGACAGGGGTTTAGGCAATCAGCCCCAGCATTTT. Protein: CAWSDQDRGLGNQPQHF.

The gene calls are TRBV7-9 and TRBJ2-1, with TRBD1 as a possible D gene (6 bases). Germline CDR1 SEHNR, CDR2 FQNEAQ (reference sequence). This CDR3 spans 14 amino acids. V dropped 5 bases and J dropped 8 bases, with 16 bases sitting between them. The CDR3 DNA is TGTGCCAGCAGCCAAAGCGGACAGATTGATGAGCAGTTCTTC. Its translation: CASSQSGQIDEQFF.

CDR3 protein: CASSPSYQETQYF. In DNA, the CDR3 is TGTGCCAGCAGTCCCTCCTACCAAGAGACCCAGTACTTC. The rearrangement uses TRBV6-5 and TRBJ2-5, with D uncertain. Germline values: CDR1 MNHEY, CDR2 SVGAGI. Trimming shortened V by 5 bases and J by 0 bases, and 7 bases separated the two germline ends. This CDR3 comprises 13 residues.

This clone was picked up one time. The genes are TRBV18 and TRBJ1-1; D unclear. The germline V gene encodes CDR1 KGHSH and CDR2 LQKENI. The CDR3 has 14 residues. Trimming left V 1 base short and J 0 bases short, with 6 bases between. The CDR3: CASSPREMNTEAFF. DNA for the CDR3: TGTGCCAGCTCACCACGTGAGATGAACACTGAAGCTTTCTTT.

The CDR3 sequence: CGTAGKGGLFF. CDR3 DNA: TGTGGTACGGCAGGCAAGGGAGGGCTGTTTTTT. The rearrangement joins TRBV6-1 to TRBJ2-2; possible D gene TRBD2, 6 bases. This CDR3 is 11 amino acids long. The germline V gene encodes CDR1 MNHNS and CDR2 SASEGT.

The chain joins TRBV5-1 to TRBJ1-2, with TRBD1 as a possible D gene (5 bases). Germline loops: CDR1 SGHRS, CDR2 YFSETQ. Trimming removed 4 bases from V and 5 bases from J, with 15 bases in between. The CDR3 is made up of 14 amino acids. CDR3 sequence reads: CASSPGGVEYGYTF. The CDR3 region has the DNA TGCGCCAGCAGCCCGGGGGGGGTTGAATATGGCTACACCTTC.

V usage is TRBV7-8 and J usage is TRBJ1-5, with D perhaps TRBD1 (5 bases). Germline assignment: CDR1 SGHVS and CDR2 FQNEAQ. Trimming left V 3 bases short and J 6 bases short, with 18 bases between. The CDR3 spans 16 residues. CDR3 loop: CASSFKGVLGGQPQHF. CDR3 nucleotides: TGTGCCAGCAGCTTCAAAGGGGTTCTTGGTGGTCAGCCCCAGCATTTT.

J is TRBJ2-1 and V is TRBV7-7; D unclear. Germline V lookup: CDR1 SSHAT, CDR2 FNYEAQ (reference sequence). The V end was cut by 5 bases, the J end by 0 bases, with 17 bases between. This CDR3 spans 17 amino acids. For the CDR3, the DNA is TGTGCCAGCAGCCCGTTTCGGGTCACGGACTCCTACAATGAGCAGTTCTTC. Translation: CASSPFRVTDSYNEQFF.

J is TRBJ1-5 and V is TRBV4-1; TRBD1 matches 8 bases. With 1 base clipped from V and 1 base from J, the junction kept 9 bases outside the gene matches. The CDR3 has 18 residues. From germline, CDR1 is MGHRA and CDR2 YSYEKL. The CDR3: CASSQATARQGSNQPQHF. The CDR3 DNA sequence: TGCGCCAGCAGCCAAGCCACCGCGAGACAGGGGAGCAATCAGCCCCAGCATTTT.

The rearrangement uses TRBV29-1 and TRBJ2-7, with D maybe TRBD1 (8 bases). Germline CDR1 reads SQVTM; CDR2 reads ANQGSEA. V gave up 5 bases and J gave up 0 bases, with 14 bases separating them. CDR3 length: 14 amino acids. CDR3 in DNA: TGCAGCGTTTGTACAGGGGGGGACTCCTACGAGCAGTACTTC. Its protein product is CSVCTGGDSYEQYF.

The chain is built from TRBV28 and TRBJ2-4, with TRBD2 as a possible D gene (5 bases). From germline, CDR1 is MDHEN and CDR2 SYDVKM. The V and J ends lost 1 base and 6 bases respectively, with 13 bases between them. The CDR3 spans 15 residues. CDR3 nucleotide sequence: TGTGCCAGCAGTTTATTCGGGGATCTCATAAACATTCAGTACTTC. Protein sequence: CASSLFGDLINIQYF.

This clone was observed a few times. The chain is built from TRBV5-1 and TRBJ2-6; weak D call: TRBD2 (6 bases). CDR1 SGHRS and CDR2 YFSETQ come from the germline V gene. The CDR3 is 15 amino acids. V was shortened by 7 bases and J by 1 base, with 12 bases between the two germline ends. CDR3 residues: CASVEGISGANVLTF. The CDR3, as DNA: TGCGCCAGCGTGGAGGGGATATCTGGGGCCAACGTCCTGACTTTC.

This sequence joins TRBV7-2 and TRBJ2-7; 8 bases fit TRBD1. CDR1 is SGHTA, CDR2 FQGNSA, per germline. This CDR3 spans 15 amino acids. J gave up 0 bases and V 5 bases, and 6 bases lay outside the gene matches. The CDR3 loop reads CASSTRGTGSYEQYF. CDR3 in DNA: TGTGCCAGCAGCACCAGAGGGACAGGCTCCTACGAGCAGTACTTC.

This chain links TRBV29-1 with TRBJ2-4; 9 bases fit TRBD1. Germline CDR1 reads SQVTM; CDR2 reads ANQGSEA. Unmatched junction bases numbered 2, after V lost 6 bases and J lost 5 bases. The CDR3 has 12 amino acids. The CDR3 region is CSVDRGENIQYF. The CDR3 DNA sequence: TGCAGCGTCGACAGGGGGGAAAACATTCAGTACTTC.

This chain uses TRBV6-1 with TRBJ2-6, with D hard to call. The V and J ends lost 10 bases and 4 bases respectively, with 8 bases between them. Germline CDR1 MNHNS, CDR2 SASEGT. The CDR3 length is 12 residues. DNA for the CDR3: TGTGCCAACTCTGCAGGGGCCAACGTCCTGACTTTC. Its protein is CANSAGANVLTF.

This chain uses TRBV10-3 with TRBJ1-5; D is ambiguous. The CDR3 covers 12 residues. CDR1 is ENHRY and CDR2 is SYGVKD in the germline V gene. Between the trimmed V and J ends, which lost 10 bases and 4 bases, there was a span of 11 bases. The CDR3, as DNA: TGTGCCAGTAATAGCCCGAATCAGCCCCAGCATTTT. Translation gives CASNSPNQPQHF.

The chain joins TRBV27 to TRBJ2-1; weak D call: TRBD1 (6 bases). V lost 5 bases to trimming and J lost 0 bases, with 17 bases between them. The CDR3 has 17 residues. Germline values: CDR1 MNHEY, CDR2 SMNVEV (reference sequence). The CDR3 here is CASSLGWGQSSYNEQFF. CDR3 in DNA: TGTGCCAGCAGTCTGGGGTGGGGGCAAAGCTCCTACAATGAGCAGTTCTTC.